This is a list of T cell receptor beta chains from one sample in a study of shared clonotypes between healthy human individuals. TCRdb keeps only in-frame clones here, not all; method: immunoSEQ multiplex PCR. The sample carries approximately 1.9 million clones, 85% to 95% recorded once. Sequenced input: naive CD8+ T cells from PBMCs. The receptors stem from a man younger than 30 in good health. Some clones in this sample may be carry-over from other donors' samples. Both conserved end residues are part of each CDR3. The D gene is left open where the match is weak. Clone size, where shown, is once, few, many, or a class for clones that have expanded.

size	J	D	V	CDR3	DNA
.	TRBJ2-5	.	TRBV15	CATSSARGRETQYF	TGTGCCACCAGCAGCGCCCGAGGGCGGGAGACCCAGTACTTC
.	TRBJ2-2	TRBD2	TRBV6-5	CASTAGGTGELFF	TGTGCCAGCACGGCGGGAGGCACCGGGGAGCTGTTTTTT
.	TRBJ2-1	TRBD1	TRBV6-5	CASSYTGASSYNEQFF	TGTGCCAGCAGTTATACAGGGGCTAGCTCCTACAATGAGCAGTTCTTC
once	TRBJ2-7	.	TRBV7-8	CASSLAAGVGSYEQYF	TGTGCCAGCAGCTTAGCGGCAGGGGTAGGCTCCTACGAGCAGTACTTC
.	TRBJ2-7	.	TRBV7-8	CASSLYLAEQYF	TGTGCCAGCAGCTTATACCTAGCCGAGCAGTACTTC
.	TRBJ2-7	TRBD2	TRBV29-1	CSPWTSGLSSYEQYF	TGCAGCCCTTGGACTAGCGGGCTGAGCTCCTACGAGCAGTACTTC
few	TRBJ1-5	.	TRBV7-9	CASSITGPNQPQHF	TGTGCCAGCAGCATAACAGGGCCTAATCAGCCCCAGCATTTT
.	TRBJ2-7	.	TRBV5-4	CASSLGGGYEQYF	TGTGCCAGCAGCCTGGGGGGAGGCTACGAGCAGTACTTC
few	TRBJ1-1	.	TRBV30	CAWSVLPGANTEAFF	TGTGCCTGGAGTGTACTGCCGGGGGCCAACACTGAAGCTTTCTTT
.	TRBJ1-2	TRBD1	TRBV6-6	CASSTIPTGEGGYTF	TGTGCCAGCAGTACTATCCCGACAGGGGAGGGTGGCTACACCTTC
.	TRBJ1-2	.	TRBV9	CASRIHGGYGYTF	TGTGCCAGCAGGATACACGGGGGCTATGGCTACACCTTC
.	TRBJ2-7	TRBD1	TRBV28	CASSLGPFVRDRGRSADEQYF	TGTGCCAGCAGTTTAGGGCCATTCGTCCGGGACAGGGGTCGTTCAGCGGACGAGCAGTACTTC
.	TRBJ1-4	TRBD1	TRBV5-6	CASSQQTGGNEKLFF	TGTGCCAGCAGCCAGCAGACAGGGGGCAATGAAAAACTGTTTTTT
.	TRBJ2-7	TRBD2	TRBV27	CASNPGTSGVGYEQYF	TGTGCCAGCAACCCTGGGACTAGCGGGGTCGGGTACGAGCAGTACTTC
.	TRBJ2-3	.	TRBV27	CASSLWGGTDTQYF	TGTGCCAGCAGTTTGTGGGGTGGGACCGATACGCAGTATTTT
.	TRBJ2-2	.	TRBV4-1	CASSRPPDSGTGELFF	TGCGCCAGCAGCCGACCCCCCGACAGTGGCACCGGGGAGCTGTTTTTT
.	TRBJ2-7	.	TRBV4-1	CASSPRHDTYEQYF	TGCGCCAGCAGCCCGCGACACGATACCTACGAGCAGTACTTC
.	TRBJ2-1	TRBD1	TRBV4-3	CASSQQGVLTYNEQFF	TGCGCCAGCAGCCAACAGGGGGTACTGACCTACAATGAGCAGTTCTTC
.	TRBJ2-1	.	TRBV30	CAWSRLGNEQFF	TGTGCCTGGAGCCGACTAGGAAATGAGCAGTTCTTC
.	TRBJ2-7	TRBD1	TRBV19	CASSIRTGDEQYF	TGTGCCAGTAGTATTCGGACAGGGGACGAGCAGTACTTC
.	TRBJ2-1	TRBD2	TRBV29-1	CSVSGGAREQFF	TGCAGCGTCTCGGGGGGGGCCCGGGAGCAGTTCTTC
.	TRBJ1-2	.	TRBV5-1	CASSLLREGSGSYTF	TGCGCCAGCAGCCTCCTGAGGGAGGGGAGCGGTAGCTACACCTTC
.	TRBJ1-5	.	TRBV7-9	CASSLGGLINQPQHF	TGTGCCAGCAGCTTGGGGGGCCTCATCAATCAGCCCCAGCATTTT
.	TRBJ1-5	.	TRBV28	CASSPEGGEYSNQPQHF	TGTGCCAGCAGTCCTGAGGGGGGGGAATATAGCAATCAGCCCCAGCATTTT
.	TRBJ2-1	.	TRBV7-8	CASSPPSNNYNEQFF	TGTGCCAGCAGCCCCCCCTCGAACAACTACAATGAGCAGTTCTTC
.	TRBJ2-1	TRBD2	TRBV7-9	CASSLGTRPYNEQFF	TGTGCCAGCAGCTTAGGGACTAGGCCTTACAATGAGCAGTTCTTC
.	TRBJ2-7	TRBD1	TRBV25-1	CARVFGTGVSYEQYF	TGTGCCAGAGTTTTCGGGACAGGGGTCTCCTACGAGCAGTACTTC
.	TRBJ2-2	.	TRBV4-1	CASSQGRLNTGELFF	TGCGCCAGCAGCCAAGGGAGACTAAACACCGGGGAGCTGTTTTTT